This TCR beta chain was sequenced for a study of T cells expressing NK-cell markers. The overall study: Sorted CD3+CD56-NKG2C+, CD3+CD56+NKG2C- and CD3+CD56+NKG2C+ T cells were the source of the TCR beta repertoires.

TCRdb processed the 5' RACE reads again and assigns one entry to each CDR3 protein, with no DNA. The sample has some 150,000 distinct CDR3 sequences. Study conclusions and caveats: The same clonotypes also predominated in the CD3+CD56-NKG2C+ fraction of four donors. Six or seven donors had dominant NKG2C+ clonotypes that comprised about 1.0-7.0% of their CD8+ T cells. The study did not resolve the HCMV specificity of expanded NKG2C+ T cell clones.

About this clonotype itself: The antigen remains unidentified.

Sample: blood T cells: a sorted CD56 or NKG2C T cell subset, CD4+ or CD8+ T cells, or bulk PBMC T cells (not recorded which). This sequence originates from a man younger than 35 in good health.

This CDR3 is CATKQGLAESTDTQYF. J is TRBJ2-3 and V is TRBV2; as DNA is missing, the TRBD2 call by TCRdb cannot be tested. Germline V gene sequence: CDR1 SNHLY, CDR2 FYNNEI. The CDR3 has 16 amino acids. Together with reference TRBV2 and TRBJ2-3, the CDR3 gives the full variable domain: EPEVTQTPSHQVTQMGQEVILRCVPISNHLYFYWYRQILGQKVEFLVSFYNNEISEKSEIFDDQFSVERPDGSNFTLKIRSTKLEDSAMYFCATKQGLAESTDTQYFGPGTRLTVL.